This T cell receptor (beta chain) was recorded in a study of neurological immune-mediated disorders. Study-wide results and caveats: The multiple sclerosis repertoire cluster had no association with any clinical or MRI feature. Multiple sclerosis patients had less TCR clonal expansion than even healthy controls, unlike HTLV-1-associated myelopathy.

A 10-nucleotide random UMI tagged transcripts in template-switch 5'RACE cDNA synthesis. A single record per CDR3 protein comes from TCRdb applying MiXCR to the 5' RACE reads. The sample holds approximately 20,000 distinct CDR3 sequences, about 2.6% seen once. Trimming shortened V by 8 bases and J by 4 bases, and 20 bases separated the two germline ends. The length of the CDR3 is 15 residues. Germline V CDR1 and CDR2: SGHTA, FQGTGA. For the unsorted libraries, 2 million PBMCs stored at -80 C served as input. Relative to its sample, this clonotype is medium-sized. Antigen unknown. The sequence was obtained from a woman in her late teens or twenties with multiple sclerosis. Sequenced input: PBMCs. The genes are TRBV7-3 and TRBJ2-5; unclear D gene. CDR3 loop: CASLNVSRLLETQYF. CDR3 bases: TGTGCCAGCTTAAATGTCTCACGGTTATTAGAGACCCAGTACTTC. Together with reference TRBV7-3 and TRBJ2-5, the CDR3 gives the full variable domain: GAGVSQTPSNKVTEKGKYVELRCDPISGHTALYWYRQSLGQGPEFLIYFQGTGAADDSGLPNDRFFAVRPEGSVSTLKIQRTERGDSAVYLCASLNVSRLLETQYFGPGTRLLVL.